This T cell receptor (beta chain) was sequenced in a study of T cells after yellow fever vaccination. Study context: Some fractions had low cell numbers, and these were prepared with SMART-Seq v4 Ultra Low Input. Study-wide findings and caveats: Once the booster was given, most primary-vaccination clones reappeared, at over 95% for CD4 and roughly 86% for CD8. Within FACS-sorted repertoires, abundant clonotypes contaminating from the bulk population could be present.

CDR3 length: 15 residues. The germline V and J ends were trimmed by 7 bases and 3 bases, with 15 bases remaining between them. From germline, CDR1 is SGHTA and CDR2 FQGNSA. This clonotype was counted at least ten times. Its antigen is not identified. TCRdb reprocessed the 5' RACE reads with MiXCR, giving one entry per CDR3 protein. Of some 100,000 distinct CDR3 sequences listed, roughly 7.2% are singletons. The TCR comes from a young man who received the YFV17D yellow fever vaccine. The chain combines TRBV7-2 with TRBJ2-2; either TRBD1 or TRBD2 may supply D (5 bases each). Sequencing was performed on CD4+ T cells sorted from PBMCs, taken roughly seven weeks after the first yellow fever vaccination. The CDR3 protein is CASTPRLGDTGELFF. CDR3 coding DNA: TGTGCCAGCACCCCCCGGCTGGGGGACACCGGGGAGCTGTTTTTT.